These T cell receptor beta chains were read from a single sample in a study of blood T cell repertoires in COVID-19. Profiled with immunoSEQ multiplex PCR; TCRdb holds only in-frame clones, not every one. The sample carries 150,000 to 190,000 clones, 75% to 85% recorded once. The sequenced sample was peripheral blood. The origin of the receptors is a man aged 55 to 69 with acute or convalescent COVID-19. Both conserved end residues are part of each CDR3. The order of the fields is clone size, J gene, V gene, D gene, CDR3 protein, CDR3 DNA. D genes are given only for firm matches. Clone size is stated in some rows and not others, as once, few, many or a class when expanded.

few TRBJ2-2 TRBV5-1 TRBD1 CASSLGQGNTGELFF TGCGCCAGCAGCTTGGGACAGGGGAACACCGGGGAGCTGTTTTTT
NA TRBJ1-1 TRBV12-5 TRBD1 CASGPPDRRNTEAFF TGTGCTAGTGGTCCCCCGGACAGGCGGAACACTGAAGCTTTCTTT
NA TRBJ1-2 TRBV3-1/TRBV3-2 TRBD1 CASSQAEGTALTF TGTGCCAGCAGCCAAGCAGAGGGGACAGCCCTAACCTTC
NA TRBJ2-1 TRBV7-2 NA CASSPRGSGGEQFF TGTGCCAGCAGCCCTAGGGGAAGCGGAGGGGAGCAGTTCTTC
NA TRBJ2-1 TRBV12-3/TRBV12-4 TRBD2 CASSLRPDLAGFF TGTGCCAGCAGTTTGAGGCCCGACCTAGCGGGTTTCTTC
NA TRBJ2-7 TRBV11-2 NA CASSPTTPSEQYF TGTGCCAGCAGCCCTACCACCCCGTCCGAGCAGTACTTC
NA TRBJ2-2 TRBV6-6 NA CASSYTRGSTGELFF TGTGCCAGCAGTTATACTCGGGGGTCCACCGGGGAGCTGTTTTTT
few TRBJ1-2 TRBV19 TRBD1 CASRGTGDNYGYTF TGTGCCAGTAGGGGGACAGGGGATAACTATGGCTACACCTTC
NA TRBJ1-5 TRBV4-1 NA CASSQDSGVSNQPQHF TGCGCCAGCAGCCAAGATTCCGGGGTTAGCAATCAGCCCCAGCATTTT
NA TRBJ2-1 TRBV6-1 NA CASSEVGRPSSYNEQFF TGTGCCAGCAGTGAAGTGGGCCGGCCGAGCTCCTACAATGAGCAGTTCTTC
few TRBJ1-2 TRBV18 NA CASSPTRGDGYTF TGTGCCAGCTCACCAACCAGGGGTGATGGCTACACCTTC
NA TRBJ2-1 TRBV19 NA CASTRAGAVYNEQFF TGTGCCAGTACTCGGGCGGGTGCCGTCTACAATGAGCAGTTCTTC
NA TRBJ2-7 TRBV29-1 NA CSVDAGQLLRYF TGCAGCGTTGACGCCGGACAATTGCTGCGGTACTTC
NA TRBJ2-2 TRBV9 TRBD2 CASSARTSPAGELFF TGTGCCAGCAGCGCCCGGACTAGCCCCGCCGGGGAGCTGTTTTTT
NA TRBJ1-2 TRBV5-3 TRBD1 CARTMDRGRCGYTF TGTGCCAGAACCATGGACAGGGGGCGATGTGGCTACACCTTC
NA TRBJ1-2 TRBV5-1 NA CASSPRGSRGYTF TGCGCCAGCAGCCCCCGAGGGAGTCGGGGCTACACCTTC
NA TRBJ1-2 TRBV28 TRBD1 CASSTPQAGGGYTF TGTGCCAGCAGCACTCCCCAGGCAGGGGGTGGCTACACCTTC
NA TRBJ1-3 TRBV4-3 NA CASSQAGSSGNTIYF TGCGCCAGCAGCCAAGCCGGGAGCTCTGGAAACACCATATATTTT
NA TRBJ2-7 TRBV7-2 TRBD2 CASSPAGGLPYEQYF TGTGCCAGCAGCCCAGCGGGGGGGCTACCCTACGAGCAGTACTTC
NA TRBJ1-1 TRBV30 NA CAWSRRAATLNTEAFF TGTGCCTGGAGTAGGAGGGCAGCAACCTTAAACACTGAAGCTTTCTTT
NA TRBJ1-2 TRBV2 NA CASSVTGFVDGYTF TGTGCCAGCAGCGTAACAGGGTTCGTGGATGGCTACACCTTC
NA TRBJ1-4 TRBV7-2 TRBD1 CASSLFAGQGEKLFF TGTGCCAGCAGCTTATTTGCGGGACAGGGAGAAAAACTGTTTTTT
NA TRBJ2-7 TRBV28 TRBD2 CAESPAGGAYEQYF TGTGCCGAGAGTCCAGCGGGAGGTGCCTACGAGCAGTACTTC